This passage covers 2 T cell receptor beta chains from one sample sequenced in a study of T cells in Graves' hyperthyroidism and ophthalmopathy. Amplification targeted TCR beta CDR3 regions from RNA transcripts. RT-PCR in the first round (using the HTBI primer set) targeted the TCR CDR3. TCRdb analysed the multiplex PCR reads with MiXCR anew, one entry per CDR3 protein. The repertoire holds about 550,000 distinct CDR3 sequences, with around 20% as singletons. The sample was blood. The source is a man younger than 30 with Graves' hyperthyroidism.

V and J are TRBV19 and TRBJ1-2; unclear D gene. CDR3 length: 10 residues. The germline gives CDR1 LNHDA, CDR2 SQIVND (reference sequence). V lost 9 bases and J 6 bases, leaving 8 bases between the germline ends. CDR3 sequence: CASEANGYTF. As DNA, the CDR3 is TGTGCCAGCGAGGCGAATGGCTACACCTTC.

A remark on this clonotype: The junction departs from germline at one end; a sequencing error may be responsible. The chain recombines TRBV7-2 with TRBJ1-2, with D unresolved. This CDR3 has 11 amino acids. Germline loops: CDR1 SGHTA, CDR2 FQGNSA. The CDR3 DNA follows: TGTGCCAGCAGCCACCAGACACGCAGTTCCTTC. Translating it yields CASSHQTRSSF. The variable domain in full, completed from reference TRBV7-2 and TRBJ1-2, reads GAGVSQSPSNKVTEKGKDVELRCDPISGHTALYWYRQSLGQGLEFLIYFQGNSAPDKSGLPSDRFSAERTGGSVSTLTIQRTQQEDSAVYLCASSHQTRSSFGSGTRLTVV.